A selection of T cell receptor beta chains follows, all from one sample in a study of blood T cell repertoires in COVID-19. TCRdb's copy holds only in-frame clones and misses some; the assay was immunoSEQ multiplex PCR. The sample consists of around 340,000 clones, approximately 86% of them appearing once. Sequencing was performed on PBMCs or T cells enriched from blood (not recorded which). The receptors stem from a woman between 35 and 50 years old with acute COVID-19. The CDR3 runs from the conserved cysteine through the conserved F or W. A D gene is named only where the DNA matches it firmly. The size field is filled for only some rows; it gives once, few, many or a size class.

d_gene | abundance | j_gene | v_gene | CDR3nt | CDR3aa
TRBD2 | . | TRBJ2-3 | TRBV4-2 | TGTGCCAGCACCCAAAGGGCGGGAGAGGCAGATACGCAGTATTTT | CASTQRAGEADTQYF
. | many | TRBJ1-5 | TRBV28 | TGTGCCGGACAGTACAGGGGCAATCAGCCCCAGCATTTT | CAGQYRGNQPQHF
TRBD1 | . | TRBJ1-6 | TRBV25-1 | TGTGCCAGCAGACTAGACAGGGGGACAAATTCACCCCTCCACTTT | CASRLDRGTNSPLHF
. | few | TRBJ1-5 | TRBV19 | TGTGCCAGTAGTGAAGAGCTGCCTAATCAGCCCCAGCATTTT | CASSEELPNQPQHF
. | . | TRBJ1-5 | TRBV15 | TGTGCCACCAGCAGAGTAGGACTCCTTAGCAATCAGCCCCAGCATTTT | CATSRVGLLSNQPQHF
TRBD2 | . | TRBJ2-3 | TRBV11-1 | TGTGCCAGCAGCTTATTGAGTTCTAGCGGGAAAGATACGCAGTATTTT | CASSLLSSSGKDTQYF
. | . | TRBJ1-1 | TRBV18 | TGTGCCAGCTCACCATCAGGGCAGAACACTGAAGCTTTCTTT | CASSPSGQNTEAFF
. | few | TRBJ2-1 | TRBV25-1 | TGTGCCAGCAGCGCCCGTGACAGGTCCTACAATGAGCAGTTCTTC | CASSARDRSYNEQFF
. | . | TRBJ1-2 | TRBV12-3/TRBV12-4 | TGTGCCAGCAGTTTCAGGGGCGGCTATGGCTACACCTTC | CASSFRGGYGYTF
. | . | TRBJ2-5 | TRBV10-3 | TGTGCCATCGGAGATAAAGAGACCCAGTACTTC | CAIGDKETQYF
. | . | TRBJ2-2 | TRBV5-1 | TGCGCCAGCAGCTTGGCACTAGCGAACACCGGGGAGCTGTTTTTT | CASSLALANTGELFF
. | . | TRBJ1-3 | TRBV20-1 | TGCAGTGGCACAGCTGGAAACACCATATATTTT | CSGTAGNTIYF
TRBD1 | . | TRBJ1-4 | TRBV6-1 | TGTGCCAGCAGTGAACGGGGTACAGGGGCGGAAAAACTGTTTTTT | CASSERGTGAEKLFF
TRBD1 | . | TRBJ1-2 | TRBV28 | TGTGCCAGCAGATCTAATCCGGGACAGGGAACCTATGGCTACACCTTC | CASRSNPGQGTYGYTF
TRBD1 | . | TRBJ1-2 | TRBV4-1 | TGCGCCAGCAGCCAGCAACAGGGGGCGGGCTATGGCTACACCTTC | CASSQQQGAGYGYTF
TRBD1 | . | TRBJ1-1 | TRBV27 | TGTGCCAGCAGTTCCTGGACAGGGGAAACTGAAGCTTTCTTT | CASSSWTGETEAFF
. | . | TRBJ2-1 | TRBV7-2 | TGTGCCAGCAGCCTAGAGAGCCCCTACAATGAGCAGTTCTTC | CASSLESPYNEQFF
TRBD1 | . | TRBJ1-2 | TRBV7-2 | TGTGCCAGCAGCTCCGACAGGGGCTATGGCTACACCTTC | CASSSDRGYGYTF
TRBD1 | . | TRBJ2-7 | TRBV15 | TGTGCCACCAGTTGGGACAGCTCCTACGAGCAGTACTTC | CATSWDSSYEQYF
. | . | TRBJ1-4 | TRBV11-2 | TGTGCCAGCAGCTTATCCGGGGGGAAGGGTGAAAAACTGTTTTTT | CASSLSGGKGEKLFF
. | . | TRBJ1-6 | TRBV2 | TGTGCCAGCAGTGAAACCCAGGGGTCTCGGGCTAATTCACCCCTCCACTTT | CASSETQGSRANSPLHF
TRBD1 | . | TRBJ2-5 | TRBV7-8 | TGTGCCAGCAGCTTCCCGGGGACAGATTTCCAAGAGACCCAGTACTTC | CASSFPGTDFQETQYF
. | . | TRBJ1-2 | TRBV5-4 | TGTGCCAGCAGCTTGGGGGGCTCGGGCTATGGCTACACCTTC | CASSLGGSGYGYTF
. | . | TRBJ2-2 | TRBV7-9 | TGTGCCAGCAGTTTCACTTACTCGAACACCGGGGAGCTGTTTTTT | CASSFTYSNTGELFF
TRBD1 | . | TRBJ1-4 | TRBV7-9 | TGTGCCAGCAGCAGCCGGGACAGCCGTTATGAAAAACTGTTTTTT | CASSSRDSRYEKLFF
TRBD1 | . | TRBJ1-1 | TRBV7-2 | TGTGCCAGCAGCTCGGACAGGGACACTGAAGCTTTCTTT | CASSSDRDTEAFF
. | . | TRBJ1-2 | TRBV27 | TGTGCCAGCAGTTCTATGGGCAGCCAAGGTAACTATGGCTACACCTTC | CASSSMGSQGNYGYTF
. | . | TRBJ2-7 | TRBV11-1 | TGTGCCAGCAGCCGACCCAGCGCAGAGCAGTACTTC | CASSRPSAEQYF
TRBD1 | few | TRBJ1-5 | TRBV6-2/TRBV6-3 | TGTGCCAGCAGTTACCTCGCGGGGACAGCACCCAATCAGCCCCAGCATTTT | CASSYLAGTAPNQPQHF
TRBD1 | few | TRBJ2-7 | TRBV5-6 | TGTGCCAGCAGCCAGAAGCCGGGACAGGGACCACTGTCCTACGAGCAGTACTTC | CASSQKPGQGPLSYEQYF
TRBD1 | once | TRBJ1-1 | TRBV12-3/TRBV12-4 | TGTGCCAGCAGTGCACAGGGGGCAACTGAAGCTTTCTTT | CASSAQGATEAFF
. | . | TRBJ2-5 | TRBV5-4 | TGTGCCAGCAGCTTGGTATTTCAAGAGACCCAGTACTTC | CASSLVFQETQYF
TRBD1 | . | TRBJ1-4 | TRBV5-1 | TGCGCCAGCAGCTTCGGGACAGGGAATGAAAAACTGTTTTTT | CASSFGTGNEKLFF
. | . | TRBJ2-5 | TRBV5-1 | TGCGCCAGCAGCTTGTGGACTGGGCCGACGGGGGAGACCCAGTACTTC | CASSLWTGPTGETQYF
TRBD1 | . | TRBJ1-2 | TRBV10-3 | TGTGCCATCAGGTTTTACCGGGACAGCGGCTATGGCTACACCTTC | CAIRFYRDSGYGYTF
TRBD2 | . | TRBJ2-3 | TRBV19 | TGTGCCAGTAGTACCACAGGGACTAGACTGGATACGCAGTATTTT | CASSTTGTRLDTQYF
. | . | TRBJ2-4 | TRBV10-1 | TGCGCCAGCAGTGAGCGCGGGTCGAGGGCCAAAAACATTCAGTACTTC | CASSERGSRAKNIQYF
TRBD1 | . | TRBJ1-2 | TRBV7-9 | TGTGCCAGCAGCAGGGGACAGGGAGAAAACTATGGCTACACCTTC | CASSRGQGENYGYTF
. | . | TRBJ1-1 | TRBV3-1/TRBV3-2 | TGTGCCAGCAGCCAAAAGTTCCCCGGGACACGAAACACTGAAGCTTTCTTT | CASSQKFPGTRNTEAFF
. | . | TRBJ2-1 | TRBV7-9 | TGTGCCAGCAGCTTAGCAGCGGTCCTCAATGAGCAGTTCTTC | CASSLAAVLNEQFF
TRBD1 | . | TRBJ1-1 | TRBV5-4 | TGTGCCAGCAGCCCGCCAGGGGGACCGAGGAACACTGAAGCTTTCTTT | CASSPPGGPRNTEAFF
. | . | TRBJ1-4 | TRBV28 | TGTGCCAGCAGTTTAAGCAGGACTCGCTTCCCGGGACTGTTTTTT | CASSLSRTRFPGLFF
TRBD2 | few | TRBJ2-1 | TRBV28 | TGTGCCAGCAGCATGGGATTAGCGGGGCACTACAATGAGCAGTTCTTC | CASSMGLAGHYNEQFF
. | . | TRBJ2-7 | TRBV5-8 | TGTGCCAGCAGCTCCCGGCCGAGGAGCTCCTACGAGCAGTACTTC | CASSSRPRSSYEQYF
TRBD1 | . | TRBJ1-4 | TRBV2 | TGTGCCAGCAGTGATAGGATCAGGGGGGAGGAAAAACTGTTTTTT | CASSDRIRGEEKLFF
TRBD1 | once | TRBJ2-1 | TRBV7-9 | TGTGCCAGCAGCTTAGGGCAGGACAGGCTAGGAGGCTCCTACAATGAGCAGTTCTTC | CASSLGQDRLGGSYNEQFF
. | . | TRBJ1-1 | TRBV27 | TGTGCCAGCAGAAGGGGGTCAGGAGAAGCTTTCTTT | CASRRGSGEAFF
TRBD1 | . | TRBJ1-2 | TRBV28 | TGTGCCAGCAGTTGGGACAGGGGTTCTAACTATGGCTACACCTTC | CASSWDRGSNYGYTF
TRBD2 | . | TRBJ2-1 | TRBV30 | TGTGCCTGGAGTCCCCGACTAGCCTGCTACAATGAGCAGTTCTTC | CAWSPRLACYNEQFF
TRBD1 | . | TRBJ1-2 | TRBV27 | TGTGCCAGCAGTTTCGGGACAGGGGGCGGCTACACCTTC | CASSFGTGGGYTF
. | . | TRBJ2-5 | TRBV6-5 | TGTGCCAGCAGTTACTCTGGACAGCAAGAGACCCAGTACTTC | CASSYSGQQETQYF
. | few | TRBJ2-7 | TRBV9 | TGTGCCAGCAGCCCAGGGCCTCTAGACGGGCAGTACTTC | CASSPGPLDGQYF
TRBD2 | . | TRBJ2-1 | TRBV3-1/TRBV3-2 | TGTGCCAGCAGCTCCGGGACTAGTATATTTGAGCAGTTCTTC | CASSSGTSIFEQFF
. | . | TRBJ1-1 | TRBV18 | TGTGCCAGCTCACCACCCCAGGCCAGGAACACTGAAGCTTTCTTT | CASSPPQARNTEAFF
. | . | TRBJ2-3 | TRBV11-2 | TGTGCCAGCAGCTTAGAATGGACCCCCGCGTGGGCGGGCAGCACAGATACGCAGTATTTT | CASSLEWTPAWAGSTDTQYF
. | . | TRBJ2-1 | TRBV5-5 | TGTGCCAGCACAAGGATGCTAGCGCCGAACAATGAGCAGTTCTTC | CASTRMLAPNNEQFF
TRBD2 | . | TRBJ2-7 | TRBV7-9 | TGTGCCAGCAGCTTTCCTAGCGGTTCAAAGGGCGAGCAGTACTTC | CASSFPSGSKGEQYF